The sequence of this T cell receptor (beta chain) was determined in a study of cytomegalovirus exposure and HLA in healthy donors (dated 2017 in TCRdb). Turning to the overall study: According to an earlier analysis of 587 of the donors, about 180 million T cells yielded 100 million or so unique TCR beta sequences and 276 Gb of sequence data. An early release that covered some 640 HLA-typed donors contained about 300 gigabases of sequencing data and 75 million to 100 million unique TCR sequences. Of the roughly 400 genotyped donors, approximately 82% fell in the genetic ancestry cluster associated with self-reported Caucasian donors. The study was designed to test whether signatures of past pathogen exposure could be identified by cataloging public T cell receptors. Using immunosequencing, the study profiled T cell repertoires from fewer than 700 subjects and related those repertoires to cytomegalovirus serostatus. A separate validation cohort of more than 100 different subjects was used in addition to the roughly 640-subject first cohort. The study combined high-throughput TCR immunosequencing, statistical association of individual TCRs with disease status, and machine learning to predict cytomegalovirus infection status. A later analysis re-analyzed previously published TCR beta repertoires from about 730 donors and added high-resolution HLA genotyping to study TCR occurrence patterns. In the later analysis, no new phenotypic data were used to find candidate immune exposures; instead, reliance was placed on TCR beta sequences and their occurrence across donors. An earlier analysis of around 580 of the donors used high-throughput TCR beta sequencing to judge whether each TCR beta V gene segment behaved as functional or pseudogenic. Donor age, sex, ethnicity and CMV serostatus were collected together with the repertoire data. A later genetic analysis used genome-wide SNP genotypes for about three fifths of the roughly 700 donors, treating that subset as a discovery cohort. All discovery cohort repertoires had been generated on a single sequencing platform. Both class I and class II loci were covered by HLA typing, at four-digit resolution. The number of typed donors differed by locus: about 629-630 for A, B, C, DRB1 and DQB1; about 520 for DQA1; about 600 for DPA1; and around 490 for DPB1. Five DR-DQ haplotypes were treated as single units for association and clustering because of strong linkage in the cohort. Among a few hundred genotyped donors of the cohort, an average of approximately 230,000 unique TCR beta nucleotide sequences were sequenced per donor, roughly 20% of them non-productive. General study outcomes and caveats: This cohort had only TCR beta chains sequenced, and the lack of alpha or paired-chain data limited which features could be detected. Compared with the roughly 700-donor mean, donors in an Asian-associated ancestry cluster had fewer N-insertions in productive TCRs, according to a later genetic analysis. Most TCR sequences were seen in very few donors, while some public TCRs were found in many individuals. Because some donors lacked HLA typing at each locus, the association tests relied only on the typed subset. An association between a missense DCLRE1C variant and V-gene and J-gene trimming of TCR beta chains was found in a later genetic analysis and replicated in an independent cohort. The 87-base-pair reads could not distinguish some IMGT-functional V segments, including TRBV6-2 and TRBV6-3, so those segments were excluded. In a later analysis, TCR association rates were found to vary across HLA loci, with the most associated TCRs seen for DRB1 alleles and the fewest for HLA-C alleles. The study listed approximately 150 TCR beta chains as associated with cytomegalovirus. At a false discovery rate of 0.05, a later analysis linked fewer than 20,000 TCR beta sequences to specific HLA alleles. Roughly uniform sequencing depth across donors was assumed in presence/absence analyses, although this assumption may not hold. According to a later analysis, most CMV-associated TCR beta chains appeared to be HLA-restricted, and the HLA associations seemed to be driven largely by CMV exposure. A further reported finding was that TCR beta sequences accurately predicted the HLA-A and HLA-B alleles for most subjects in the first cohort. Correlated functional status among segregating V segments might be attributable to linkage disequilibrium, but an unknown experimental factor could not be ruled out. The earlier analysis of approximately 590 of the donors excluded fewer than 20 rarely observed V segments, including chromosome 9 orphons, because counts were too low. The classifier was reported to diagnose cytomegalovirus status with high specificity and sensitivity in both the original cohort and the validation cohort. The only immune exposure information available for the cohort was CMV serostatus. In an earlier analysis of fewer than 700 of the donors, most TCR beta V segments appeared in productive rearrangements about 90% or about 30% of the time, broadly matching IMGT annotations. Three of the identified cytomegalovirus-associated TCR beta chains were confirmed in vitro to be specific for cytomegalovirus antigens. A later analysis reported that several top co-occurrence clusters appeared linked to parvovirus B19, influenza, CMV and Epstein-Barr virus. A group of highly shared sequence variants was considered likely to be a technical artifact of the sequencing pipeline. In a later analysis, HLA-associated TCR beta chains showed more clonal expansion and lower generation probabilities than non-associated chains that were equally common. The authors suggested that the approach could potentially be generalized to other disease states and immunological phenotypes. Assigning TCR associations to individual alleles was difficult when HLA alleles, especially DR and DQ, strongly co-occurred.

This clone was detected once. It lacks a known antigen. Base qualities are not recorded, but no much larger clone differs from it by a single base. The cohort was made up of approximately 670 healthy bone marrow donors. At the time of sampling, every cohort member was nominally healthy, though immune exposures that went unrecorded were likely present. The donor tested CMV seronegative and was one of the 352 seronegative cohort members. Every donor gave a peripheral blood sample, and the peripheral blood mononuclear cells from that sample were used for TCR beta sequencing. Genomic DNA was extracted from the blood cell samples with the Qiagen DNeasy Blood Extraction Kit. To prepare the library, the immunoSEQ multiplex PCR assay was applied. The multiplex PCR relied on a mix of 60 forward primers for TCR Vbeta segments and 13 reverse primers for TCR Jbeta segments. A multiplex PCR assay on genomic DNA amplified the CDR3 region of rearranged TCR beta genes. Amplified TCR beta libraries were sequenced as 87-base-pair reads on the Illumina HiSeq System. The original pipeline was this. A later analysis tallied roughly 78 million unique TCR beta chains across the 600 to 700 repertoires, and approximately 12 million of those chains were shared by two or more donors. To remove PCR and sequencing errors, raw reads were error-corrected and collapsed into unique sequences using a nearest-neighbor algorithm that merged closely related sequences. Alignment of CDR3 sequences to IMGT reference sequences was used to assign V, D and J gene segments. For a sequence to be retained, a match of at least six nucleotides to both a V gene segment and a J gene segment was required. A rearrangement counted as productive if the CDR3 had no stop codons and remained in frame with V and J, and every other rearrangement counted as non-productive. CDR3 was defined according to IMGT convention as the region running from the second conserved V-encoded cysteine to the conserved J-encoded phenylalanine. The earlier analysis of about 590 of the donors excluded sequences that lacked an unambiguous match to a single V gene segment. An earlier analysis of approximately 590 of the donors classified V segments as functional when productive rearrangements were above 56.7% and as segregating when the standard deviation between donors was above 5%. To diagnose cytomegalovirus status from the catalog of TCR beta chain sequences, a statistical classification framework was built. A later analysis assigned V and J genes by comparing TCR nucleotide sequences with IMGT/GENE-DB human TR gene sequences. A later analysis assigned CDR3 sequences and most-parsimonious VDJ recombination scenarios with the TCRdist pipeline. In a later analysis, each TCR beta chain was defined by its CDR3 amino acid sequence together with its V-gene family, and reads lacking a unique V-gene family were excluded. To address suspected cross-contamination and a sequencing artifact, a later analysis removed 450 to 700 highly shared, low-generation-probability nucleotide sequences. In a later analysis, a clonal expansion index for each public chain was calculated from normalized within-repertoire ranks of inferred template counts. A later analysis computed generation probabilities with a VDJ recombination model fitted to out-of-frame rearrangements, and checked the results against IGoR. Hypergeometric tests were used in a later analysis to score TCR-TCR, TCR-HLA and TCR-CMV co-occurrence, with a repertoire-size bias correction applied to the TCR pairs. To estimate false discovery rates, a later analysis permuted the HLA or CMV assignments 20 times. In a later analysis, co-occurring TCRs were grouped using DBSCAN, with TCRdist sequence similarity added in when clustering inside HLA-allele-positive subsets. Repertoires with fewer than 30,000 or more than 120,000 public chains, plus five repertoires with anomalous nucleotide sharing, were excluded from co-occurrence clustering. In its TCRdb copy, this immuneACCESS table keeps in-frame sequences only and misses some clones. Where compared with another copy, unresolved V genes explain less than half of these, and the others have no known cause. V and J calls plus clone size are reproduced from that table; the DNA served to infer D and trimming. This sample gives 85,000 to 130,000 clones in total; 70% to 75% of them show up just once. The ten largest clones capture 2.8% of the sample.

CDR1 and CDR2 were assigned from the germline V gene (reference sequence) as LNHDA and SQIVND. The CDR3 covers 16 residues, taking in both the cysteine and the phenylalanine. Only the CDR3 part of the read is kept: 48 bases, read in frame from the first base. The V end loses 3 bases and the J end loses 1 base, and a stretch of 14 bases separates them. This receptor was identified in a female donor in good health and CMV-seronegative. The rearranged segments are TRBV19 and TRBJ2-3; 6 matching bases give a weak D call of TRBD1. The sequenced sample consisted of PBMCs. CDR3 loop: CASSIGRGSGTDTQYF. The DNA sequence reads TGTGCCAGTAGTATCGGTAGGGGGAGTGGCACAGATACGCAGTATTTT.